This T cell receptor (beta chain) is drawn from a study of control samples from healthy donors and cancer patients. CDR1 and CDR2 from the germline V gene are MNHNS and SASEGT. V was shortened by 1 base and J by 4 bases, with 8 bases between the two germline ends. This CDR3 has 13 residues. The repertoire was sequenced with immunoSEQ multiplex PCR; TCRdb's copy has only in-frame clones and lacks some. The sample includes about 89,000 clones, 86% of them seen just once. This chain uses TRBV6-1 with TRBJ2-7; D unresolved. Sequencing was done on a sample of blood. The clonotype comes from a man aged 25 to 40 in good health. This CDR3 reads CASSEGKRYEQYF. The CDR3 nucleotides read TGTGCCAGCAGTGAAGGAAAAAGGTACGAGCAGTACTTC.